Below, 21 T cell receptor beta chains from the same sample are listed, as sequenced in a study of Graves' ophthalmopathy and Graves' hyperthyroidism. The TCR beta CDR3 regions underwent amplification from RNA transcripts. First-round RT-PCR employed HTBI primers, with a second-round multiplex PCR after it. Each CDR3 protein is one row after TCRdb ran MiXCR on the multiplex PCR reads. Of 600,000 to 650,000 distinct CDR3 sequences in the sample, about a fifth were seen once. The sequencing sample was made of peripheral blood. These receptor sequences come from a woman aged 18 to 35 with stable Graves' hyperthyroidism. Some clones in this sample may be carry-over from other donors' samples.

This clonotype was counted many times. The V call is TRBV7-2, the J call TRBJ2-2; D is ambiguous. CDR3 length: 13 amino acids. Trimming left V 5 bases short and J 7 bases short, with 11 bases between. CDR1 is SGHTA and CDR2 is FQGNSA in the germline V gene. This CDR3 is CASSLRPGGELFF. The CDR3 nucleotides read TGTGCCAGCAGCCTTCGGCCTGGCGGGGAGCTGTTTTTT.

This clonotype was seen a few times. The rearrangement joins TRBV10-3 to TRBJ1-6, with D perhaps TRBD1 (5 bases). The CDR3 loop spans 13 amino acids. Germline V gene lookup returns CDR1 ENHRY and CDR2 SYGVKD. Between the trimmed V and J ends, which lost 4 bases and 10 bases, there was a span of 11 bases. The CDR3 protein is CAISVGDTSPLHF. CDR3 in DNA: TGTGCCATCAGTGTGGGGGATACCTCACCCCTCCACTTT.

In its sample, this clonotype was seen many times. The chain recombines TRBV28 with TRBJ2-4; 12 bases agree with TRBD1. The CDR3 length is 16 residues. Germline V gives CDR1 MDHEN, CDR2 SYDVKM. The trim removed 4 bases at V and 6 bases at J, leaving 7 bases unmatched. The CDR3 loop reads CASSSPGQGAGNIQYF. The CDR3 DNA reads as TGTGCCAGCAGTTCCCCGGGACAGGGGGCAGGAAACATTCAGTACTTC.

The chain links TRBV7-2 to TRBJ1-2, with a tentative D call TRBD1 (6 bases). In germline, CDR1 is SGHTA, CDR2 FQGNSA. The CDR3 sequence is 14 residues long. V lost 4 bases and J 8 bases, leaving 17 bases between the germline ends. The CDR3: CASSSRTGRGGYTF. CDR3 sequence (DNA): TGTGCCAGCAGCTCCAGAACAGGGCGAGGCGGCTACACCTTC.

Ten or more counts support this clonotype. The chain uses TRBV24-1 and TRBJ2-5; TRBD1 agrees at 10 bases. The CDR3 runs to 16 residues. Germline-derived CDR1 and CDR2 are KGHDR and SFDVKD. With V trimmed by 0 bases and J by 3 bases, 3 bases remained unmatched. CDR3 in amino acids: CATSDLGDRGEETQYF. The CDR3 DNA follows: TGTGCCACCAGTGATTTGGGGGACAGGGGTGAAGAGACCCAGTACTTC.

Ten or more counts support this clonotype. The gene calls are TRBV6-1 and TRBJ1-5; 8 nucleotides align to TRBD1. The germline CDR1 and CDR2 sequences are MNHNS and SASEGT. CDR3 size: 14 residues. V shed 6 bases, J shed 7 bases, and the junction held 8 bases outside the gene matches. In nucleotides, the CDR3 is TGTGCCAGCAGGCCGACAGGGGTCGTCCAGCCCCAGCATTTT. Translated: CASRPTGVVQPQHF.

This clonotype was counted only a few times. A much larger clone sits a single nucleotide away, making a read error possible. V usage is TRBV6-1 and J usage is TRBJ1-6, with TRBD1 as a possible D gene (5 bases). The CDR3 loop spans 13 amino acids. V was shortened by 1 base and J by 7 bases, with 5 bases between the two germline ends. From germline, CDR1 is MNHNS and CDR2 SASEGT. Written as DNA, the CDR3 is TGTGCCAGCAGTGAAGGGGGGAATTCACCCCTCCACTTT. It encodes CASSEGGNSPLHF.

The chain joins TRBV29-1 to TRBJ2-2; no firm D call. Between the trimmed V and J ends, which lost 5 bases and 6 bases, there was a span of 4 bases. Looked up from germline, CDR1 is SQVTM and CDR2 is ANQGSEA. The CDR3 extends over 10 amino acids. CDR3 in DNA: TGCAGCGTTTTTGCCGGGGAGCTGTTTTTT. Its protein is CSVFAGELFF.

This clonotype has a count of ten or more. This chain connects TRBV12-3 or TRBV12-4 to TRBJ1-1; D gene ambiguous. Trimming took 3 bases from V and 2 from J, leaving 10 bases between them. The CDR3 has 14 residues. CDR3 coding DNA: TGTGCCAGCAGTTTTGAACCGGAAAACACTGAAGCTTTCTTT. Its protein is CASSFEPENTEAFF.

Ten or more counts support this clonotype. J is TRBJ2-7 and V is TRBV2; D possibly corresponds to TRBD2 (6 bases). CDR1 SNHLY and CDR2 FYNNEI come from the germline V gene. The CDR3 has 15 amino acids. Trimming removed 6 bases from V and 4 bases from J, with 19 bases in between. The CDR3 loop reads CASSATGTPQYEQYF. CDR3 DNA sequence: TGTGCCAGCAGCGCTACCGGGACTCCCCAGTACGAGCAGTACTTC.

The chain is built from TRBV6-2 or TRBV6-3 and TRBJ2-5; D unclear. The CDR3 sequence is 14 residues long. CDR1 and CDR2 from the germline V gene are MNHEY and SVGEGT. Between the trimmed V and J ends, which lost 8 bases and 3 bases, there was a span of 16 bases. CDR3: CASVFDTFEETQYF. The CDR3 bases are TGTGCCAGCGTTTTCGATACCTTTGAAGAGACCCAGTACTTC.

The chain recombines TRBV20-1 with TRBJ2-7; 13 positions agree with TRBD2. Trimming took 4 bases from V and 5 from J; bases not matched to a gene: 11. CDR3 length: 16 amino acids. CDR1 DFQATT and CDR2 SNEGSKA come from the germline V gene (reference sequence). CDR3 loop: CSATGLAGASRNEQYF. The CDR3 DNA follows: TGCAGTGCTACCGGACTAGCGGGAGCTTCAAGGAACGAGCAGTACTTC.

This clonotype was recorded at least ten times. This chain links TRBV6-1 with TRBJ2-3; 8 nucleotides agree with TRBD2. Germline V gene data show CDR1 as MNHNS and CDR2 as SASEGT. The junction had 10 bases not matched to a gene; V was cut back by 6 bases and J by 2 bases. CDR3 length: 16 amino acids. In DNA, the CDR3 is TGTGCCAGCAGCAATCTAGCGGGCGGTGCCACAGATACGCAGTATTTT. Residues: CASSNLAGGATDTQYF.

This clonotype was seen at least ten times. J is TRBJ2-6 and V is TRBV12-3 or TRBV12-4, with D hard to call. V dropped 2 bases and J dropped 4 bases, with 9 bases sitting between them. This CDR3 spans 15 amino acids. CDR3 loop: CASSLNGKGANVLTF. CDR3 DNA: TGTGCCAGCAGTTTAAATGGCAAGGGGGCCAACGTCCTGACTTTC.

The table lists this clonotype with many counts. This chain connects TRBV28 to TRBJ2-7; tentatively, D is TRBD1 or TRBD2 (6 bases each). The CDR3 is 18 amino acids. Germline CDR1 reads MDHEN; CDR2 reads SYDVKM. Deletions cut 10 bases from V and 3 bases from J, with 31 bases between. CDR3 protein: CATERALAFNQGGYEQYF. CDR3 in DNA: TGTGCCACAGAGAGAGCTCTAGCGTTCAATCAAGGGGGCTACGAGCAGTACTTC.

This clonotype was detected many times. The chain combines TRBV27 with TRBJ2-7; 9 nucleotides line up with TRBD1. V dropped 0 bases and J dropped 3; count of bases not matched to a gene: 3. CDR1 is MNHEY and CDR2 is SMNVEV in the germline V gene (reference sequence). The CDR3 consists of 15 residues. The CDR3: CASSLSDRGGYEQYF. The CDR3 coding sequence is TGTGCCAGCAGTTTATCGGACAGGGGAGGCTACGAGCAGTACTTC.

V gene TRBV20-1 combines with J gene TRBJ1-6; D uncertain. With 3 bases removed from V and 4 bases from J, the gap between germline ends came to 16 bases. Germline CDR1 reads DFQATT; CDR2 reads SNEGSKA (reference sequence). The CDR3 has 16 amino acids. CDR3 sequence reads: CSASAGRAPYNSPLHF. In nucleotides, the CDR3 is TGCAGTGCTAGTGCCGGAAGGGCGCCATATAATTCACCCCTCCACTTT.

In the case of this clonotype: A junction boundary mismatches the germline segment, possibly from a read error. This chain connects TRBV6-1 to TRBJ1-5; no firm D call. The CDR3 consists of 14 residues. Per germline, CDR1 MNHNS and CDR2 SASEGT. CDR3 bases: TGTGCCAGCAGTCCGACGGAGAAGGGTCAGCCTCAGCATTTT. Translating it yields CASSPTEKGQPQHF.

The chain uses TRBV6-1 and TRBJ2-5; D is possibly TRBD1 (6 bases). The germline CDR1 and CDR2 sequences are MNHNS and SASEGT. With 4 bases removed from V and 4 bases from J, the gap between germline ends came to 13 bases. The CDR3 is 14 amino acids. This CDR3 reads CASSANRVRETQYF. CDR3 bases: TGTGCCAGCAGTGCAAACAGGGTGAGAGAGACCCAGTACTTC.

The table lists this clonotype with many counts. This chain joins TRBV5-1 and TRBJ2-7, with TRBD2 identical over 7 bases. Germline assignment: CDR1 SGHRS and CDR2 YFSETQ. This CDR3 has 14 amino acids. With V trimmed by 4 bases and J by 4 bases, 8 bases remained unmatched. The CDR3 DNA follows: TGCGCCAGCAGCCCCAGGCTAGCGGAATACGAGCAGTACTTC. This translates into CASSPRLAEYEQYF.

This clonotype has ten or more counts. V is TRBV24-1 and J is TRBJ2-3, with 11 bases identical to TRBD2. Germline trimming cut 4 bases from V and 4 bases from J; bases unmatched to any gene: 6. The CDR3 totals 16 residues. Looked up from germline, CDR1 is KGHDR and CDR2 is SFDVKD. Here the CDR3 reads CATSEASGRSSDTQYF. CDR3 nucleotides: TGTGCCACCAGTGAAGCTAGCGGGAGGTCCTCAGATACGCAGTATTTT.